This TCR beta chain was captured by sequencing in a study of blood T cell repertoires in COVID-19 (dated by TCRdb to 2018 to 2021). In the study overall: Samples from collaborators originated in the United States, Italy and Spain and spanned both the acute and convalescent phases of COVID-19. The prospective study material was composed of cDNA or gDNA derived from T cells, B-cell-depleted T cells, or PBMCs. Subjects who had been exposed to COVID-19, were actively infected with it, or had recovered from it provided the deeply sampled blood TCRbeta repertoires that made up the dataset. HLA class I and class II types, where available, came from metadata supplied by the sample provider rather than from assay-based typing. The repertoires were released in a freely available public database intended as a resource for research on the immune response to SARS-CoV-2. The sample metadata nearly always contained a de-identified subject ID, COVID-19 status, age in years and sex. The samples were drawn from two sources: the first 160 participants of the ongoing ImmuneRACE study, and 1,254 subjects contributed by 6 global collaborators.

V has 3 bases trimmed and J has 1 base trimmed; junction bases matching no gene number 1. From its cysteine to its phenylalanine, the CDR3 spans 14 amino acids. Of the read, only the CDR3 DNA is kept; its 42 bases are in frame from base 1. The CDR1 and CDR2 encoded by the germline V gene are KGHSH and LQKENI. Whole blood was collected in K2EDTA tubes by collaborating institutions according to the institutions' own protocols. Collaborator samples were shipped for TCRbeta analysis as frozen whole blood, isolated PBMCs, or DNA extracted from either sample type. TCRbeta CDR3 regions were amplified from genomic DNA by means of the immunoSEQ Assay, a bias-controlled multiplex PCR. Concerning the study's data processing: The number of nucleated cells in each sample was estimated from the amplification of reference gene primers within the assay. To quantify the absolute abundance of each unique TCRbeta CDR3 rearrangement, sequence reads were collapsed and filtered. Productive Simpson clonality was computed per sample as the square root of Simpson's diversity index over productive rearrangements. The table was pulled from immuneACCESS by TCRdb, which kept in-frame rearrangements only. Such tables lose some clones; where checked, under half of the loss comes from unresolved V genes, and the rest has no known cause. V, J and clone size were drawn from that table, and D and trimming were deduced from the DNA. The sample table shows 200,000 to 250,000 clones, and around four fifths are seen once. The ten largest make up 2.5% to 3.5% of the sample.

Notes on this clone: Its antigen is not yet known. No much larger clone is present one base from it, and per-base qualities are unavailable.

Broad study findings and their caveats: How much clinical and demographic metadata was included differed by source and by participant, and the metadata was provided uncurated.

The sequence came from a man over 45 with active or convalescent COVID-19. The receptor chain draws on TRBV18 and TRBJ1-1, with 8 bases aligning to TRBD1. Sequenced input: peripheral blood. The nucleotide sequence is TGTGCCAGCTCACCCGGGACAGGGAACACTGAAGCTTTCTTT. Its protein is CASSPGTGNTEAFF.